A single sample gave rise to the 27 T cell receptor beta chains below, sequenced in a study of vaccination effects on CD4 cells after COVID-19. Their specific antigens are unknown. The method was immunoSEQ multiplex PCR; TCRdb's version includes in-frame clones alone and lacks a portion of them. This sample has under 85,000 clones, with about 70% found just once. In the ViraFEST assay, antigen-specific CD4+ clonotypes were identified by expansion after peptide-pool stimulation. Culture proceeded for approximately 10 days, and CD4+ T cells were then isolated. The sample was CD4+ T cells from PBMCs cultured with HCoV-229E spike peptides, taken before COVID-19 vaccination. These receptors were collected from a human donor who received a COVID-19 vaccine.

This clone was observed a few times. This sequence joins TRBV2 and TRBJ1-6; 10 bases map to TRBD1. CDR3 length: 13 amino acids. The V gene's germline CDR1 is SNHLY and CDR2 FYNNEI. Unmatched junction bases numbered 1, after V lost 6 bases and J lost 8 bases. The DNA of the CDR3 is TGTGCCAGCAGGGGGACAGGGGATTCACCCCTCCACTTT. This codes for CASRGTGDSPLHF. Using reference TRBV2 and TRBJ1-6 for the parts outside the CDR3, the full variable domain is EPEVTQTPSHQVTQMGQEVILRCVPISNHLYFYWYRQILGQKVEFLVSFYNNEISEKSEIFDDQFSVERPDGSNFTLKIRSTKLEDSAMYFCASRGTGDSPLHFGNGTRLTVT.

V and J are TRBV4-1 and TRBJ1-5; the match to TRBD1 covers 10 bases. The CDR3 covers 16 residues. Germline values: CDR1 MGHRA, CDR2 YSYEKL. V lost 4 bases to trimming and J lost 4 bases; unmatched junction nucleotides: 7. The CDR3 DNA follows: TGCGCCAGCAGCCGGGGGAGGGACAGGGGTAATCAGCCCCAGCATTTT. It codes for CASSRGRDRGNQPQHF.

This clone was observed a few times. The gene calls are TRBV25-1 and TRBJ1-6; D might be TRBD1 (5 bases). This CDR3 has 15 amino acids. The germline CDR1 and CDR2 sequences are MGHDK and SYGVNS. Deletions cut 0 bases from V and 5 bases from J, with 8 bases between. CDR3 in amino acids: CASSEYGRDNSPLHF. CDR3 sequence (DNA): TGTGCCAGCAGTGAATATGGCAGGGATAATTCACCCCTCCACTTT.

The CDR3 region is CASSPGGGSNQPQHF. CDR3 nucleotides: TGTGCCAGCAGCCCCGGGGGGGGTAGCAATCAGCCCCAGCATTTT. The chain joins TRBV6-6 to TRBJ1-5, with D possibly matching TRBD1 (5 bases). Germline V gene sequence: CDR1 MNHNY, CDR2 SVGAGI (reference sequence). V was pared by 6 bases and J by 0 bases, with 12 bases between. This CDR3 comprises 15 residues.

On this clone: The junction shows a germline mismatch at one end, possibly a read error. V and J are TRBV18 and TRBJ1-1; possible D gene TRBD1, 5 bases. Germline loops: CDR1 KGHSH, CDR2 LQKENI. The CDR3 covers 17 residues. In DNA, the CDR3 is TGTGCCAGCTCCCCACCACCCTACAGGAGTAGTAACACTGAAGCTTTCTTT. Protein product: CASSPPPYRSSNTEAFF.

V usage is TRBV3-1 (or the pseudogene TRBV3-2) and J usage is TRBJ1-1; D is undetermined. CDR1 is LGHDT, CDR2 YNNKEL, per germline (reference sequence). The germline V and J ends were trimmed by 6 bases and 4 bases, with 12 bases remaining between them. The CDR3 covers 13 residues. CDR3 bases: TGTGCCAGCAGAGAAGGAGGGCGCACTGAAGCTTTCTTT. Translating gives CASREGGRTEAFF.

The chain is built from TRBV24-1 and TRBJ2-2; 9 nucleotides agree with TRBD1. Looked up from germline, CDR1 is KGHDR and CDR2 is SFDVKD. This CDR3 has 16 amino acids. Trimming cost V 4 bases and J 5 bases; bases outside gene matches: 7. CDR3 in amino acids: CATSESGQGGTGELFF. The CDR3 DNA sequence: TGTGCCACCAGTGAGTCGGGACAGGGTGGGACCGGGGAGCTGTTTTTT.

This chain uses TRBV19 with TRBJ1-2; 9 bases line up with TRBD1. The CDR3 covers 16 residues. V lost 4 bases to trimming and J lost 1 base; unmatched junction nucleotides: 7. In germline, CDR1 is LNHDA, CDR2 SQIVND (reference sequence). The CDR3 reads CASSTGTGTDNYGYTF. CDR3 nucleotides: TGTGCCAGTAGTACGGGGACAGGGACTGATAACTATGGCTACACCTTC.

The chain combines TRBV6-5 with TRBJ2-5; TRBD2 matches 8 bases. Germline CDR1 is MNHEY and CDR2 is SVGAGI. The CDR3 loop spans 14 amino acids. The V segment lost 6 bases and the J segment 4 bases; nucleotides outside the gene matches: 7. The CDR3 sequence is CASSAGTSRETQYF. The CDR3 nucleotides read TGTGCCAGCAGCGCCGGGACTAGTCGAGAGACCCAGTACTTC.

The chain joins TRBV30 to TRBJ1-3; D is uncertain. V was cut by 0 bases and J by 10 bases, with 10 bases left in between. CDR1 and CDR2 from the germline V gene are GTSNPN and SVGIG (reference sequence). The CDR3 runs to 12 residues. The CDR3 loop reads CAWSVAPGTIYF. As DNA, the CDR3 is TGTGCCTGGAGTGTAGCCCCCGGGACCATATATTTT.

The chain uses TRBV27 and TRBJ2-3; D is unresolved. V lost 5 bases, J lost 5 bases, and 14 bases lay in between. The CDR3 runs 14 residues. The germline gives CDR1 MNHEY, CDR2 SMNVEV (reference sequence). In DNA form, the CDR3 reads TGTGCCAGCAGTGCCCTCCCGCGACTAGATACGCAGTATTTT. It yields the protein CASSALPRLDTQYF.

This clone was detected only a few times. This chain links TRBV7-9 with TRBJ2-7; 10 positions agree with TRBD1. Germline assignment: CDR1 SEHNR and CDR2 FQNEAQ (reference sequence). This CDR3 has 14 residues. J lost 6 bases, V lost 3 bases, and 5 bases had no gene match. CDR3 DNA sequence: TGTGCCAGCAGCTTCGGGAGGACAGGGGGCGAGCAGTACGTC. This translates into CASSFGRTGGEQYV.

This chain links TRBV25-1 with TRBJ1-6; D is perhaps TRBD1 (6 bases). There are 16 residues in the CDR3. Germline V CDR1 and CDR2: MGHDK, SYGVNS. V lost 2 bases to trimming and J lost 9 bases, with 17 bases between them. The CDR3 loop reads CASSEDTGIVSSPLHF. CDR3 in DNA: TGTGCCAGCAGTGAAGATACAGGGATCGTCTCTTCACCCCTCCACTTT.

The V and J genes are TRBV5-1 and TRBJ1-3, with D hard to call. CDR1 and CDR2 from the germline V gene are SGHRS and YFSETQ. Trimming took 4 bases from V and 1 from J, leaving 9 bases between them. The CDR3 totals 14 residues. CDR3 sequence: CASSPSRSGNTIYF. DNA of the CDR3: TGCGCCAGCAGCCCCAGTAGGTCTGGAAACACCATATATTTT.

The chain has TRBV5-1 and TRBJ1-2; 8 bases agree with TRBD1. This CDR3 contains 13 residues. CDR1 and CDR2 (germline): SGHRS, YFSETQ. Germline trimming cut 6 bases from V and 6 bases from J; bases unmatched to any gene: 7. Here the CDR3 DNA reads TGCGCCAGCACCTGGACAGGGAACGATGGCTACACCTTC. Protein: CASTWTGNDGYTF. Drawing the rest from reference TRBV5-1 and TRBJ1-2, the complete variable domain is KAGVTQTPRYLIKTRGQQVTLSCSPISGHRSVSWYQQTPGQGLQFLFEYFSETQRNKGNFPGRFSGRQFSNSRSEMNVSTLELGDSALYLCASTWTGNDGYTFGSGTRLTVV.

V and J are TRBV30 and TRBJ2-7; D gene unclear. Per germline, CDR1 GTSNPN and CDR2 SVGIG (reference sequence). V lost 0 bases to trimming and J lost 0 bases, with 9 bases between them. CDR3 length: 14 residues. The CDR3 loop reads CAWSVHTSSYEQYV. The CDR3 DNA follows: TGTGCCTGGAGTGTACATACGAGCTCCTACGAGCAGTACGTC.

CDR3 in DNA: TGTGCCTGGAGTCCGGACAGGGGGCGCGGGGCTTTCTTT. It yields the protein CAWSPDRGRGAFF. The rearrangement joins TRBV30 to TRBJ1-1; 11 bases are a match to TRBD1. The CDR3 length is 13 residues. Per germline, CDR1 GTSNPN and CDR2 SVGIG (reference sequence). After removal of 2 bases from V and 11 bases from J, the junction contained 7 bases not matched to a gene.

The V and J genes are TRBV6-1 and TRBJ1-6; the D is unclear. The CDR3 runs to 12 residues. Germline lookup yields CDR1 MNHNS and CDR2 SASEGT. V was trimmed by 3 bases and J by 9 bases, leaving 6 bases between them. The CDR3 here is CASSDLSSPLHF. The CDR3 nucleotides read TGTGCCAGCAGTGATCTTAGTTCACCCCTCCACTTT.

This chain joins TRBV7-2 and TRBJ2-1; 7 bases agree with TRBD1. Germline values: CDR1 SGHTA, CDR2 FQGNSA. V trimming: 6 bases; J trimming: 6 bases; junction bases outside the gene matches: 8. The CDR3 has 14 amino acids. Written as DNA, the CDR3 is TGTGCCAGCAGTGTAGGGGGCACGGCCAATGAGCAGTTCTTC. It specifies CASSVGGTANEQFF.

The V call is TRBV27, the J call TRBJ1-2; D perhaps matches TRBD1 (6 bases). Germline V gene data show CDR1 as MNHEY and CDR2 as SMNVEV (reference sequence). The V end was cut by 7 bases, the J end by 3 bases, with 12 bases between. This CDR3 comprises 13 residues. Written as DNA, the CDR3 is TGTGCCAGCACCTCTAGGACAGACTATGGCTACACCTTC. Translated, it gives CASTSRTDYGYTF.

The CDR3 protein is CASSEQKTGPGTPLHF. The CDR3 bases are TGTGCCAGCAGTGAACAGAAGACAGGTCCAGGGACACCCCTCCACTTT. V is TRBV2 and J is TRBJ1-6; D might be TRBD1 (6 bases). Deletions cut 2 bases from V and 11 bases from J, with 19 bases between. The CDR3 loop spans 16 amino acids. Per the germline V gene, CDR1 is SNHLY and CDR2 is FYNNEI.

The CDR3 DNA follows: TGTGCCAGCAGTGAAGTGGGACAGGCTGATATCGAAAAACTGTTTTTT. Amino acid sequence: CASSEVGQADIEKLFF. The chain joins TRBV6-1 to TRBJ1-4; TRBD1 matches at 8 bases. Germline CDR1 MNHNS, CDR2 SASEGT. The ends lost 1 base at V and 8 bases at J; junction bases unmatched: 9. The CDR3 extends over 16 amino acids.

This clone was seen more than once but under ten times. The gene calls are TRBV10-1 and TRBJ2-5, with D possibly TRBD1 on 5 matching bases. The CDR3 runs 13 residues. The V end was cut by 6 bases, the J end by 4 bases, with 12 bases between. Germline V lookup: CDR1 WNHNN, CDR2 SYGVQD (reference sequence). The DNA of the CDR3 is TGCGCCAGCAGCCAGGGTCGTCGAGAGACCCAGTACTTC. Encoded protein: CASSQGRRETQYF.

The V and J genes are TRBV7-2 and TRBJ1-4; TRBD1 might be the D (5 bases). Trimming left V 2 bases short and J 8 bases short, with 12 bases between. CDR3 length: 14 residues. Germline assignment: CDR1 SGHTA and CDR2 FQGNSA. The CDR3 coding sequence is TGTGCCAGCAGCTTATTTGCAGGGAAGGAAAAACTGTTTTTT. It translates to CASSLFAGKEKLFF.

This sequence joins TRBV4-2 and TRBJ2-1; 8 bases are shared with TRBD1. V shed 4 bases, J shed 6 bases, and the junction held 8 bases outside the gene matches. This CDR3 spans 15 amino acids. CDR1 LGHNA and CDR2 YNFKEQ come from the germline V gene. CDR3 bases: TGTGCCAGCAGCCCAACCGGGACAGGACTCAATGAGCAGTTCTTC. Translation: CASSPTGTGLNEQFF.

This clone was seen a single time. Other DNA sequences in the same sample also yield this CDR3. The CDR3 DNA is TGTGCCAGCAGCCCGGGACTGCAAGAGACCCAGTACTTC. This encodes CASSPGLQETQYF. This chain uses TRBV7-7 with TRBJ2-5; weak D call: TRBD2 (6 bases). This CDR3 region has 13 residues. The V and J ends lost 5 bases and 2 bases respectively, with 9 bases between them. Germline V gives CDR1 SSHAT, CDR2 FNYEAQ (reference sequence).

The chain links TRBV21-1 to TRBJ1-2; the listed D gene, TRBD1, was not tested against the DNA. TRBV21-1 corresponds to a pseudogene. The CDR3 loop spans 15 amino acids. The CDR3 spells CASIFSRGSKHGYTF. The CDR3 coding sequence is TGTGCCAGCATCTTTAGCAGGGGGAGTAAACATGGCTACACCTTC.